This T cell receptor (beta chain) was recovered during a study of OX40 agonist ivuxolimab in advanced cancers. Turning to the study itself: Patients were treated with ivuxolimab, an agonistic anti-OX40 (CD134) antibody. The group had a mean age of approximately 60 years, ranged from about 23 to 79, and was approximately 81% male. Study-wide findings and caveats: Expansion of clones was among the lowest in partial responders at 0.1-3.0 mg/kg.

On this clone itself: Antigen: not known.

V gave up 2 bases and J gave up 8 bases; unmatched junction bases: 11. Germline V gene lookup returns CDR1 SGHTA and CDR2 FQGNSA. This CDR3 has 17 residues. Assay used: immunoSEQ multiplex PCR; TCRdb lists only in-frame clones, some missing. This sample has nearly 20,000 clones, with about 80% found just once. The sequencing used CD4+ or CD8+ T cells sorted from blood, collected in a trial of the OX40 agonist ivuxolimab. The TCR comes from an adult with an advanced solid tumor such as melanoma, head and neck, liver or kidney cancer. V gene TRBV7-2 combines with J gene TRBJ2-1; TRBD2 matches 11 bases. Here the CDR3 reads CASSLSVLAGGNYEQFF. The CDR3, as DNA: TGTGCCAGCAGCTTATCCGTCCTAGCGGGAGGTAACTATGAGCAGTTCTTC.